This T cell receptor (beta chain) was recorded in a study of blood T cell repertoires in COVID-19. At the level of the study: Samples of COVID-19 (acute and convalescent) were obtained from the United States, Italy and Spain. The cDNA or gDNA used as material had been derived from T cells, B-cell-depleted T cells, or PBMCs.

As handled by the study authors: The authors estimated nucleated cell counts from reference gene primer amplification. Libraries were prepared by immunoSEQ multiplex PCR; TCRdb keeps only in-frame clonotypes and omits some of them. The D gene and trimming were derived from the DNA, and the V and J assignments and clone size from that table. The sample holds around 70,000 clones, about 92% seen once. This CDR3 region has 16 residues. V lost 5 bases to trimming and J lost 2 bases; unmatched junction nucleotides: 5. Germline CDR1 SGHNT, CDR2 YENEEA. The sample consisted of peripheral blood. The source is a human donor in a cohort sampled during active COVID-19. This chain joins TRBV11-3 and TRBJ2-3; 12 nucleotides line up with TRBD2. The CDR3 DNA reads as TGTGCCAGCAGCCTGACTAGCGGGGGCTACACAGATACGCAGTATTTT. Protein: CASSLTSGGYTDTQYF.